A single sample gave rise to the 20 T cell receptor beta chains below, sequenced in a study of CD4 T cells in relation to SARS-CoV-2 and coronaviruses. CD4+ T cells from unexposed donors were obtained before the COVID-19 pandemic (2011-2018). CD4+ T cells were isolated from the cells after around 11 days of culture. Their target antigens are unknown. TCRdb's table, derived via immunoSEQ multiplex PCR, lists solely in-frame clones and lacks some. The sample consists of under 25,000 clones, about three quarters of them appearing once. The sequenced sample was CD4+ T cells from PBMCs, cultured in vitro. The receptors here all came from a human donor in good health.

The chain links TRBV7-2 to TRBJ2-7; no definite D call. The germline CDR1 and CDR2 sequences are SGHTA and FQGNSA. V lost 1 base to trimming and J lost 2 bases, with 6 bases between them. The CDR3 spans 13 residues. The CDR3 sequence: CASSLVEAYEQYF. The DNA of the CDR3 is TGTGCCAGCAGCTTAGTGGAAGCCTACGAGCAGTACTTC.

The chain combines TRBV6-5 with TRBJ1-1, with 7 nucleotides matching TRBD1. J gave up 8 bases and V 6 bases, and 6 bases lay outside the gene matches. This CDR3 region has 12 residues. Germline CDR1 MNHEY, CDR2 SVGAGI. The CDR3 region has the DNA TGTGCCAGCAGAGCCTGGGACAGAGAAGCTTTCTTT. Translated, it gives CASRAWDREAFF.

The CDR3 reads CASQGLAMDEQFF. CDR3 DNA: TGTGCCAGCCAGGGACTAGCGATGGATGAGCAGTTCTTC. The rearrangement joins TRBV2 to TRBJ2-1; 10 positions match TRBD2. The germline gives CDR1 SNHLY, CDR2 FYNNEI. Losses at the gene ends were 8 bases for V and 8 bases for J; bases not matched to a gene: 6. This CDR3 is built from 13 residues.

This chain joins TRBV5-1 and TRBJ2-5; maybe TRBD2 (6 bases). Germline V gives CDR1 SGHRS, CDR2 YFSETQ. The V end was cut by 3 bases, the J end by 4 bases, with 10 bases between. The CDR3 has 13 amino acids. CDR3 nucleotides: TGCGCCAGCAGCTGGGTGGGGGGAGAGACCCAGTACTTC. This sequence encodes CASSWVGGETQYF.

The chain recombines TRBV29-1 with TRBJ2-3, with D hard to call. Germline CDR1 and CDR2: SQVTM and ANQGSEA. This CDR3 is built from 14 residues. V lost 4 bases to trimming and J lost 2 bases, with 13 bases between them. The CDR3 is CSVVFGTITDTQYF. The DNA of the CDR3 is TGCAGCGTTGTCTTCGGAACGATCACAGATACGCAGTATTTT.

This clone was found once. The rearrangement uses TRBV5-1 and TRBJ1-5; 10 bases map to TRBD1. Germline CDR1 and CDR2: SGHRS and YFSETQ. V was clipped by 2 bases and J by 5 bases; unmatched bases: 4. The CDR3 spans 15 residues. The DNA for the CDR3 is TGCGCCAGCAGCTTCGGACAGGGGGGGGATCAGCCCCAGCATTTT. Protein sequence: CASSFGQGGDQPQHF.

The chain links TRBV30 to TRBJ1-2; D uncertain. Germline V gives CDR1 GTSNPN, CDR2 SVGIG (reference sequence). Deletions cut 0 bases from V and 5 bases from J, with 7 bases between. The CDR3 runs to 12 residues. In nucleotides, the CDR3 is TGTGCCTGGAGTGTTGAAGGATATGGCTACACCTTC. Residues: CAWSVEGYGYTF.

The table lists this clone with a count of one. The CDR3 here is CASSLEGRNYEQYF. The CDR3 nucleotides are TGTGCCAGCAGCCTCGAGGGACGGAACTACGAGCAGTACTTC. The rearrangement links TRBV6-5 to TRBJ2-7; D is tentatively TRBD1 or TRBD2 (5 bases each). Between the trimmed V and J ends, which lost 6 bases and 3 bases, there was a span of 15 bases. This CDR3 has 14 amino acids. Per the germline V gene, CDR1 is MNHEY and CDR2 is SVGAGI.

This CDR3 is CASSQRAEVFGAQHF. CDR3 nucleotide sequence: TGCGCCAGCAGCCAAAGGGCAGAGGTCTTTGGAGCCCAGCATTTT. The chain carries TRBV4-1 and TRBJ1-5; D gene uncertain. Germline CDR1 is MGHRA and CDR2 is YSYEKL. V lost 2 bases, J lost 11 bases, and 19 bases lay in between. CDR3 length: 15 amino acids.

The chain employs TRBV21-1 and TRBJ2-7; the tabulated D call, TRBD2, remains unverified against the DNA. TRBV21-1 is designated a pseudogene. The CDR3 spans 16 residues. The CDR3 coding sequence is TGTGCCAGCAACCCGCCTGGGGGGATAAACTCCTACGAGCAGTACTTC. This sequence encodes CASNPPGGINSYEQYF.

This chain uses TRBV7-3 with TRBJ2-7, with 7 bases lining up with TRBD2. The CDR3 totals 15 residues. Trimming cost V 1 base and J 0 bases; bases outside gene matches: 3. From germline, CDR1 is SGHTA and CDR2 FQGTGA. The CDR3: CASSLNGGSSYEQYF. Here the CDR3 DNA reads TGTGCCAGCAGCTTAAACGGGGGGAGCTCCTACGAGCAGTACTTC.

The CDR3 sequence is CASSPLIYNEQFF. The DNA for the CDR3 is TGTGCCAGCTCACCCTTAATCTACAATGAGCAGTTCTTC. This rearrangement joins TRBV18 to TRBJ2-1; D not certain. CDR3 length: 13 residues. Per the germline V gene, CDR1 is KGHSH and CDR2 is LQKENI. V gave up 3 bases and J gave up 3 bases, with 6 bases separating them.

The V gene is TRBV24-1, the J gene TRBJ2-3, with 8 bases lining up with TRBD1. Trimming cost V 4 bases and J 7 bases; bases outside gene matches: 3. The CDR3 spans 13 residues. Germline values: CDR1 KGHDR, CDR2 SFDVKD. Written as DNA, the CDR3 is TGTGCCACCAGTGAGGCAGGGGGCAATACGCAGTATTTT. Residues: CATSEAGGNTQYF.

In its sample, this clone was seen a few times. The chain uses TRBV5-4 and TRBJ1-6; D is possibly TRBD1 (5 bases). From germline, CDR1 is SGHNT and CDR2 YYREEE (reference sequence). The CDR3 contains 18 residues. The V end was cut by 3 bases, the J end by 0 bases, with 16 bases between. CDR3 in amino acids: CASSWGSGGSSYNSPLHF. CDR3 in DNA: TGTGCCAGCAGCTGGGGGTCCGGGGGAAGCTCCTATAATTCACCCCTCCACTTT.

V usage is TRBV24-1 and J usage is TRBJ2-3, with 7 nucleotides matching TRBD1. Germline V gene lookup returns CDR1 KGHDR and CDR2 SFDVKD. CDR3 length: 16 amino acids. With 1 base clipped from V and 2 bases from J, the junction kept 5 bases outside the gene matches. The CDR3 sequence is CATSDLGTELTDTQYF. The CDR3 coding sequence is TGTGCCACCAGTGATTTAGGGACAGAGCTCACAGATACGCAGTATTTT.

DNA for the CDR3: TGTGCCAGCAGCTTGGAACGGTCTTTGAACACTGAAGCTTTCTTT. Amino acid sequence: CASSLERSLNTEAFF. The V call is TRBV5-5, the J call TRBJ1-1; D remains ambiguous. Between the trimmed V and J ends, which lost 0 bases and 0 bases, there was a span of 9 bases. This CDR3 contains 15 residues. From germline, CDR1 is SGHKS and CDR2 YYEKEE (reference sequence).

J is TRBJ2-2 and V is TRBV2, with D possibly TRBD1 on 6 matching bases. The CDR3 has 15 amino acids. Trimming removed 6 bases at V and 6 bases at J, with 17 bases between. Germline values: CDR1 SNHLY, CDR2 FYNNEI. CDR3 sequence: CASSIQGSGAGELFF. For the CDR3, the DNA is TGTGCCAGCAGCATACAGGGATCTGGCGCCGGGGAGCTGTTTTTT. The full variable domain, in which reference TRBV2 and TRBJ2-2 provide the parts outside the CDR3, is EPEVTQTPSHQVTQMGQEVILRCVPISNHLYFYWYRQILGQKVEFLVSFYNNEISEKSEIFDDQFSVERPDGSNFTLKIRSTKLEDSAMYFCASSIQGSGAGELFFGEGSRLTVL.

This clone has more than one count but fewer than ten. The chain joins TRBV6-5 to TRBJ2-2; the match to TRBD1 covers 7 bases. From germline, CDR1 is MNHEY and CDR2 SVGAGI. CDR3 length: 15 residues. Trimming took 5 bases from V and 1 from J; bases not matched to a gene: 4. The CDR3: CASSPGTVNTGELFF. As DNA, the CDR3 is TGTGCCAGCAGTCCCGGGACAGTGAACACCGGGGAGCTGTTTTTT.

V usage is TRBV25-1 and J usage is TRBJ2-4; 7 nucleotides agree with TRBD1. The CDR3 spans 16 residues. J gave up 3 bases and V 4 bases, and 9 bases lay outside the gene matches. Per the germline V gene, CDR1 is MGHDK and CDR2 is SYGVNS. The CDR3 DNA sequence: TGTGCCAGCAGTGGCGACAGGGCGAGTAGCAAAAACATTCAGTACTTC. Its protein is CASSGDRASSKNIQYF. The entire variable domain, with the rest obtained from reference TRBV25-1 and TRBJ2-4, is as follows: EADIYQTPRYLVIGTGKKITLECSQTMGHDKMYWYQQDPGMELHLIHYSYGVNSTEKGDLSSESTVSRIRTEHFPLTLESARPSHTSQYLCASSGDRASSKNIQYFGAGTRLSVL.

The chain links TRBV2 to TRBJ2-1; D may be TRBD2 (6 bases). This CDR3 spans 11 amino acids. CDR1 is SNHLY, CDR2 FYNNEI, per germline. V gave up 8 bases and J gave up 8 bases, with 10 bases separating them. The CDR3 DNA is TGTGCCAGCGGGGGGAGCGATGAGCAGTTCTTC. Translating gives CASGGSDEQFF.